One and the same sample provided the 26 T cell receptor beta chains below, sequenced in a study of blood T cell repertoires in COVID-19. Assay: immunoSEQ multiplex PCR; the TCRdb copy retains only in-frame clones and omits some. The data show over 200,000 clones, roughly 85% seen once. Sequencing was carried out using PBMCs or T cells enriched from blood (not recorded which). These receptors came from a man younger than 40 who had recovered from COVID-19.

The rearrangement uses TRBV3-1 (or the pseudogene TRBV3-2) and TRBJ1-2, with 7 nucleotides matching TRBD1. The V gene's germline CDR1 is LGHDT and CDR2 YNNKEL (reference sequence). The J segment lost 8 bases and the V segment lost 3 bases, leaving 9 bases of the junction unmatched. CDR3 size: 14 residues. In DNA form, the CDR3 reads TGTGCCAGCAGCCAGGCCGACAGGGACCAAGGCTACACCTTC. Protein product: CASSQADRDQGYTF.

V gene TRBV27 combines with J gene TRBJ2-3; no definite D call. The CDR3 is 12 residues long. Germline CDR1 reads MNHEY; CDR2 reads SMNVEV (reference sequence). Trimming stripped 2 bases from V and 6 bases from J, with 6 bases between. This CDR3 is CASSLVADTQYF. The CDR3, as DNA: TGTGCCAGCAGTTTAGTCGCGGATACGCAGTATTTT.

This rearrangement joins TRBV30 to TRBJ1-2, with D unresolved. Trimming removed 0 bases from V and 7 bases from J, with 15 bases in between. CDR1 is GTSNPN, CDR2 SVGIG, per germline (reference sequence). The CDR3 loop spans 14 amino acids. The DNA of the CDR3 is TGTGCCTGGAGTGTACTTGGGCAGTTGAGTGGCTACACCTTC. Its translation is CAWSVLGQLSGYTF.

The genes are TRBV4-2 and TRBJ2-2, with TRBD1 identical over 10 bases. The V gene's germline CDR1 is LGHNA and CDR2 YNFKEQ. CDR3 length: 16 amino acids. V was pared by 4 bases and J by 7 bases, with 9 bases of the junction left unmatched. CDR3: CASSPPGQGYGGELFF. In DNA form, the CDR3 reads TGTGCCAGCAGCCCCCCGGGACAGGGGTACGGCGGGGAGCTGTTTTTT.

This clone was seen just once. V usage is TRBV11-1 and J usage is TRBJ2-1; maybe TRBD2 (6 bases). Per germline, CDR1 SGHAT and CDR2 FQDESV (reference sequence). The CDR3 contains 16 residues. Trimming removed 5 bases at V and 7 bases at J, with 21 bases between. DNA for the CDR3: TGTGCCAGCAGCAGCCCCCTCAGCGGGTGGGGTAATGAGCAGTTCTTC. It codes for CASSSPLSGWGNEQFF.

CDR3 loop: CASSGGTSGPYEQYF. The CDR3 coding sequence is TGTGCCAGCAGCGGCGGGACTAGCGGGCCCTACGAGCAGTACTTC. V gene TRBV7-9 combines with J gene TRBJ2-7; TRBD2 matches at 12 bases. The germline V gene encodes CDR1 SEHNR and CDR2 FQNEAQ (reference sequence). The CDR3 consists of 15 residues. V dropped 5 bases and J dropped 2; count of bases not matched to a gene: 4.

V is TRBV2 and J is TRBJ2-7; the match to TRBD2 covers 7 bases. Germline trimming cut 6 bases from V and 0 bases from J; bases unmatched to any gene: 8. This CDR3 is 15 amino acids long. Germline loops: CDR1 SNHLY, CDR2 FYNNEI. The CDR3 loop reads CASRERGLHSYEQYF. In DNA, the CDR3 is TGTGCCAGCAGAGAACGGGGACTACACTCCTACGAGCAGTACTTC.

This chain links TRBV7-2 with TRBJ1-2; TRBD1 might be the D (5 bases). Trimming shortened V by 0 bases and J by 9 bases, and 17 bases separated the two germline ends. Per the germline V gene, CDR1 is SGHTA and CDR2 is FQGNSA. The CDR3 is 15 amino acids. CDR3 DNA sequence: TGTGCCAGCAGCTTAGCGGTAGACAGCCATTGGAGCTACACCTTC. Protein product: CASSLAVDSHWSYTF.

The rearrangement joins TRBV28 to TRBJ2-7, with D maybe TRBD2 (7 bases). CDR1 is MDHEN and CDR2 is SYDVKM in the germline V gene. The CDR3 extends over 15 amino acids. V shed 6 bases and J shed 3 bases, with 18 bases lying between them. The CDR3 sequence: CASRGGALNFYEQYF. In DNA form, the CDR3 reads TGTGCCAGCAGGGGGGGGGCGCTTAACTTCTACGAGCAGTACTTC.

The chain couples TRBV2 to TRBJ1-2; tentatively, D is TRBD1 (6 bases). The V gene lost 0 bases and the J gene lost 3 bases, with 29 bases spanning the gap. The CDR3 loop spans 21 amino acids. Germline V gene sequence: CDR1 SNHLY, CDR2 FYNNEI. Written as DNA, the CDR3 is TGTGCCAGCAGTGAAGCGCCTGGCAGGGGAAGGGTAATGACACTGCACTATGGCTACACCTTC. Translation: CASSEAPGRGRVMTLHYGYTF.

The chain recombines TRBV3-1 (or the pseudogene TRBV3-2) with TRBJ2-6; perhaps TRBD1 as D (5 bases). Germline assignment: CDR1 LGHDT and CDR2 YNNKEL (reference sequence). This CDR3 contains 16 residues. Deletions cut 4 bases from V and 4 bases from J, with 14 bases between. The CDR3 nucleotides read TGTGCCAGCAGCCGGGCAGGGCCCTGGGGGGCCAACGTCCTGACTTTC. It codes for CASSRAGPWGANVLTF.

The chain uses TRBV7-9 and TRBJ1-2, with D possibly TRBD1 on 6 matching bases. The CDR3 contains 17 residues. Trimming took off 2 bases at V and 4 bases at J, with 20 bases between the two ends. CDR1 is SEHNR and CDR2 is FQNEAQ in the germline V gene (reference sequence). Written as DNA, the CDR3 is TGTGCCAGCAGCTTAATGAGTACAGGGTTGCGTAGCTATGGCTACACCTTC. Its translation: CASSLMSTGLRSYGYTF.

DNA for the CDR3: TGTGCCAGCAGCTTGAGGGGGGGAGAGACCCAGTACTTC. It codes for CASSLRGGETQYF. The chain employs TRBV5-4 and TRBJ2-5, with a weak D call TRBD2 (7 bases). CDR3 length equals 13 residues. Deletions cut 1 base from V and 4 bases from J, with 8 bases between. Germline V gene sequence: CDR1 SGHNT, CDR2 YYREEE (reference sequence).

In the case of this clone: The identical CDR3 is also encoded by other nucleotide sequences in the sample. As DNA, the CDR3 is TGTGCCAGTAGCCCAGAGGACAGGGGTGGTGAAAAACTGTTTTTT. This gives the protein CASSPEDRGGEKLFF. This sequence joins TRBV19 and TRBJ1-4; 9 nucleotides line up with TRBD1. Germline CDR1 is LNHDA and CDR2 is SQIVND (reference sequence). Losses at the gene ends were 6 bases for V and 7 bases for J; bases not matched to a gene: 9. CDR3 length equals 15 residues.

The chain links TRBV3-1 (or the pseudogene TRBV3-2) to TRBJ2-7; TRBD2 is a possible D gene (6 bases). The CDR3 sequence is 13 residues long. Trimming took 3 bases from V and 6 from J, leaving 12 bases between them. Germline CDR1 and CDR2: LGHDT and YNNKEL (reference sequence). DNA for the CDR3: TGTGCCAGCAGCCAGGGCGGGGCGATCGAGCAGTACTTC. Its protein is CASSQGGAIEQYF.

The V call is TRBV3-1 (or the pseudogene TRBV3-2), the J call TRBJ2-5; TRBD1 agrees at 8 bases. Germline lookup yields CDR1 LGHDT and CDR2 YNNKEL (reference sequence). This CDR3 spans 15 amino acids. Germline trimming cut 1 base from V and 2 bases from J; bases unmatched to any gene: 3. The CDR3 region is CASSQAWTGQETQYF. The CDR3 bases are TGTGCCAGCAGCCAAGCTTGGACAGGGCAAGAGACCCAGTACTTC.

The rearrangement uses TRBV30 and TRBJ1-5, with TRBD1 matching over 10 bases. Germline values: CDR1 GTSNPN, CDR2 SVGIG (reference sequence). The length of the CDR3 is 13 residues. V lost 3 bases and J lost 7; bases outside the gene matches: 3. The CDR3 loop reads CAWSPGQGQPQHF. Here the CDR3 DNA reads TGTGCCTGGAGCCCGGGACAGGGGCAGCCCCAGCATTTT.

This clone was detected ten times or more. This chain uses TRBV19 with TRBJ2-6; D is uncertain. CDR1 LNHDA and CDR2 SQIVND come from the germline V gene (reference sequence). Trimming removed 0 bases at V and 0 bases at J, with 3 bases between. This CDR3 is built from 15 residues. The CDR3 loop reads CASSIDNSGANVLTF. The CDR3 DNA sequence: TGTGCCAGTAGTATAGATAACTCTGGGGCCAACGTCCTGACTTTC.

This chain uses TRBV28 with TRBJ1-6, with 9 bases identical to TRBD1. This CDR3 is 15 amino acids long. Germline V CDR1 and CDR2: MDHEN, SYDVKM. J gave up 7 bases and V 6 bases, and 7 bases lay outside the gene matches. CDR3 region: CASSPWDRDNSPLHF. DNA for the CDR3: TGTGCCAGCAGCCCCTGGGACAGGGACAATTCACCCCTCCACTTT.

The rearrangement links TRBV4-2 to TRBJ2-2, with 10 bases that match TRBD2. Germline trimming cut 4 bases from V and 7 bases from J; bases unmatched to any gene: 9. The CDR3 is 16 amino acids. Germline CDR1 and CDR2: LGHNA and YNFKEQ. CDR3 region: CASSLWLAGDYGELFF. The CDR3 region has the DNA TGTGCCAGCAGCCTATGGCTAGCGGGAGACTACGGGGAGCTGTTTTTT.

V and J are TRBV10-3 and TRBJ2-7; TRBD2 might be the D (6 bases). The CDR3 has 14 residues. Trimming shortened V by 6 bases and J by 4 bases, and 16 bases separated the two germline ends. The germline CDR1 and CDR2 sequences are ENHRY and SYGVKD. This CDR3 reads CAISPPSVPYEQYF. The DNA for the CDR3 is TGTGCCATCAGCCCCCCTAGCGTCCCATACGAGCAGTACTTC.

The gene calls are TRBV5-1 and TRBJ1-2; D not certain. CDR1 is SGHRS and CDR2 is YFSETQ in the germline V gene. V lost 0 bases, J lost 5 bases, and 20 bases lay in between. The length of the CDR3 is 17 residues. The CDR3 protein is CASSLATLVGVGYGYTF. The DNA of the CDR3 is TGCGCCAGCAGCTTGGCCACCTTAGTCGGGGTGGGGTATGGCTACACCTTC.

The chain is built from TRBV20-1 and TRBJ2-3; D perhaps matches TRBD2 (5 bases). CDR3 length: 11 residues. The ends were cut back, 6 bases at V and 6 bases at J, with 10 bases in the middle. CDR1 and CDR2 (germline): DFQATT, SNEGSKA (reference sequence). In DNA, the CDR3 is TGCAGTGCCCTACGGGGTGATACGCAGTATTTT. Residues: CSALRGDTQYF.

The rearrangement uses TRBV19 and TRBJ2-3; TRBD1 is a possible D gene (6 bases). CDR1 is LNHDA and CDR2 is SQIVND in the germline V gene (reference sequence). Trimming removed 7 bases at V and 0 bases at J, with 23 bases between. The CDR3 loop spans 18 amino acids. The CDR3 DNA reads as TGTGCCAGTACCCAAGTGGGCCTGACAGGAACGAGCACAGATACGCAGTATTTT. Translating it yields CASTQVGLTGTSTDTQYF.

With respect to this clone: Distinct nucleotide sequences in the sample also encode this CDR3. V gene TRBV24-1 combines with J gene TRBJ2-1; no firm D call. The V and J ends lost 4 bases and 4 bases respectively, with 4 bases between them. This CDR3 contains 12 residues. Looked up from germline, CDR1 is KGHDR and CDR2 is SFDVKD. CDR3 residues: CATSDPYNEQFF. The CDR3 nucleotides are TGTGCCACCAGTGACCCATACAATGAGCAGTTCTTC.

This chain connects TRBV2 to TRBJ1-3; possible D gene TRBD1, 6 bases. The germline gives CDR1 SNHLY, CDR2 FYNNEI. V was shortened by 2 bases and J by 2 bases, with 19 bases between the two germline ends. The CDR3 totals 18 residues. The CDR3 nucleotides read TGTGCCAGCAGTGAAACCCCCCCGACAGGTTTCCCTGGAAACACCATATATTTT. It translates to CASSETPPTGFPGNTIYF.